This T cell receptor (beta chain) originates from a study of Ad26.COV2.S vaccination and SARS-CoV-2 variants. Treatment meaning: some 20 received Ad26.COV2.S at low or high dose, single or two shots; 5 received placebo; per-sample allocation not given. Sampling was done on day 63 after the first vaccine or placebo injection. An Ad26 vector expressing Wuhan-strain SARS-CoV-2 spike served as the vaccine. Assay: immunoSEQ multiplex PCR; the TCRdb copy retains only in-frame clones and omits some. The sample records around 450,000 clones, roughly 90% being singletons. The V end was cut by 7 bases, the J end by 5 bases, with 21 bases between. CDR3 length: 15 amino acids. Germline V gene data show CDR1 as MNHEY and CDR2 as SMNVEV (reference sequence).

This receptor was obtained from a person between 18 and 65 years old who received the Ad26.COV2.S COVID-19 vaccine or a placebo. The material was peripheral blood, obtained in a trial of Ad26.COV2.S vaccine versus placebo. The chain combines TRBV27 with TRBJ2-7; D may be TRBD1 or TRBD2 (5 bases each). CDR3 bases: TGTGCCAGCACCGCTCGGGCTTCAGGGCGGGACGAGCAGTACTTC. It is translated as CASTARASGRDEQYF.